The next 5 T cell receptor beta chains were all read from a single sample in a study of beta chain features in type 1 diabetes. Points from the study as a whole: A moderate, significant TCRB CDR3 shortening appeared in type 1 diabetes across four CD4+ subsets.

The antigens for these receptors are not known. The entirety of the isolated RNA underwent reverse transcription, so expressed TCRB transcripts were sequenced. Sequencing was performed with immunoSEQ multiplex PCR; in TCRdb, only in-frame clones are kept and a portion is missing. The repertoire holds some 150,000 clones, 9% to 10% seen once, with around 0.7% in the top ten. The specimen was central memory CD4+ T cells from blood. These receptors were obtained from a woman aged 25-40 years with type 1 diabetes.

This clone was picked up a small number of times. The chain uses TRBV30 and TRBJ1-1, with a possible D match to TRBD1 (5 bases). The germline gives CDR1 GTSNPN, CDR2 SVGIG (reference sequence). This CDR3 region has 13 residues. V was shortened by 2 bases and J by 1 base, with 8 bases between the two germline ends. CDR3 loop: CAWSWTRNTEAFF. The CDR3 DNA reads TGTGCCTGGAGTTGGACACGGAACACTGAAGCTTTCTTT.

This clone came up many times. The genes are TRBV7-2 and TRBJ1-2; D is unresolved. Germline lookup yields CDR1 SGHTA and CDR2 FQGNSA. V lost 2 bases to trimming and J lost 4 bases, with 11 bases between them. This CDR3 region has 14 residues. CDR3 residues: CASSLQAAPYGYTF. In DNA, the CDR3 is TGTGCCAGCAGCTTACAGGCAGCTCCCTATGGCTACACCTTC.

In this sample, this clone turned up many times. This chain uses TRBV6-5 with TRBJ1-3, with D possibly matching TRBD1 (5 bases). The germline V and J ends were trimmed by 6 bases and 8 bases, with 14 bases remaining between them. CDR3 size: 13 residues. Germline CDR1 and CDR2: MNHEY and SVGAGI. In DNA form, the CDR3 reads TGTGCCAGCAGCCAGGGTAAAAGTGACACCATATATTTT. Its protein is CASSQGKSDTIYF.

The sample holds many counts of this clone. The chain couples TRBV28 to TRBJ2-1; 7 positions match TRBD2. V trimming: 5 bases; J trimming: 13 bases; junction bases outside the gene matches: 17. Germline V gives CDR1 MDHEN, CDR2 SYDVKM. CDR3 length: 15 residues. This CDR3 reads CASSGAGAGNEIQFF. The DNA of the CDR3 is TGTGCCAGCAGTGGGGCGGGAGCGGGCAATGAGATCCAGTTCTTC.

The rearrangement uses TRBV4-1 and TRBJ2-4; perhaps TRBD2 as D (6 bases). Germline V gene lookup returns CDR1 MGHRA and CDR2 YSYEKL. Trimming took 0 bases from V and 5 from J, leaving 14 bases between them. This CDR3 region has 16 residues. The CDR3 coding sequence is TGCGCCAGCAGCCAAGATCCGTCAGGGAGGCAAAACATTCAGTACTTC. It encodes CASSQDPSGRQNIQYF.